This T cell receptor (beta chain) stems from a study of CD8 T cells in Susac syndrome (dated by TCRdb to between 2019 and 2020). Looking at the study overall: Of the Susac syndrome patients who were sequenced, fewer than ten were in clinical remission while 5 or 6 had clinically active disease. At blood withdrawal, Susac syndrome patients were therapy-naive, treated with corticosteroids (with IVIg additionally given to some), or treated with IVIg alone. Repertoire sequencing was used to test whether CD8+ T cell activation and differentiation in Susac syndrome was antigen driven. Points the paper makes about the study in general: The number of individuals in the TCR sequencing and HLA analysis was acknowledged as relatively small. In patients with Susac syndrome, the CD4+ T cell repertoire showed no detectable clonal expansion.

Points on this clonotype: The antigen it binds to is not known. Base qualities were left out, and no much larger clone turns up one base away.

RNA was extracted using the RNeasy kit, and about 0.5 to 1 microgram was reverse transcribed with random hexamers. The immunoSEQ multiplex PCR assay, covering 54 Vbeta and 13 Jbeta segments, was used to amplify TCR beta CDR3 regions. PCR amplification bias was corrected using a synthetic template baseline for primer optimization and computational correction. Concerning the study's data processing: Only productive sequences were kept, with reads annotated to V, D and J genes according to IMGT and analyzed in immunoSEQ Analyzer. Clonality was computed as one minus Shannon entropy normalized by log2 of the number of productive unique sequences. For each patient and control, public and private clones were evaluated among the 100 most prevalent clones. A clone was defined as Susac-specific if it was absent from the healthy and MS cohorts, from more than 850 published viral clones and from other ImmuneACCESS disease sequences. TCRdb reprocessing: public reads trimmed at Q25 with fastp, clones called with MiXCR, in-frame beta chains kept. All rows with the same CDR3 protein become a single entry with the most common DNA and genes. The V and J calls and clone size are TCRdb's, not the authors'. The sample table lists roughly 150,000 distinct CDR3 sequences, roughly 96% of them with a count of one. The top ten hold approximately 0.15% of the sample.

Peripheral blood CD8+ and CD4+ T cells from healthy donors, Susac syndrome patients and multiple sclerosis patients were profiled by high-throughput TCR beta sequencing. Susac syndrome patients met recently defined diagnostic criteria for definite or probable disease. Bulk CD8+ and CD4+ T cells were purified magnetically by negative isolation, whereas CD8+ TEMRA cells were enriched by FACS. Blood was drawn into EDTA tubes, processed within 24 hours, and PBMCs were isolated by density gradient centrifugation. PBMCs intended for TCR sequencing were frozen in liquid nitrogen and were later thawed in a 37 degrees C water bath. Purity of sorted or isolated CD4+, CD8+ and CD8+ TEMRA cells was at least 90%. The origin of this receptor is a human donor with Susac syndrome. Material: CD4+ T cells from PBMCs.

The sequenced DNA is TGTGCCAGCAGCTTAACCGACAGTCCTAGTTGGGCAGATACGCAGTATTTT. Translation gives CASSLTDSPSWADTQYF. The chain links TRBV7-3 with TRBJ2-3; D gene: possibly TRBD1, on 5 matching bases. Including cysteine and phenylalanine, the CDR3 has 17 amino acids. The read is trimmed to its CDR3 DNA, 51 bases read in frame from base 1. V is shortened by 0 bases, J by 4 bases, and the region joining them spans 17 bases. CDR1 and CDR2 are drawn from the germline V gene: SGHTA, FQGTGA.